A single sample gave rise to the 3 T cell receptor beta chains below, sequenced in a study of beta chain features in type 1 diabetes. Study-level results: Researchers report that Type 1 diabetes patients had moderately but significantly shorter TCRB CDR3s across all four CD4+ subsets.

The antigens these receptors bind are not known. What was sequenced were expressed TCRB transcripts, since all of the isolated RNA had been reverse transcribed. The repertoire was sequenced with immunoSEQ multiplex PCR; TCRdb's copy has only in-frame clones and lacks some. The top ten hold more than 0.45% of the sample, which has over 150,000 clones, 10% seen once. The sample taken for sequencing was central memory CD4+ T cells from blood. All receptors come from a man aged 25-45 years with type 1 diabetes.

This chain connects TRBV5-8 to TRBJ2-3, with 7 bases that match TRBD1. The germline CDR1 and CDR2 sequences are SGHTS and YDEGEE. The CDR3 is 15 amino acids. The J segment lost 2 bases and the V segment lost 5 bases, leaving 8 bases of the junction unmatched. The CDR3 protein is CASRRTGFLTDTQYF. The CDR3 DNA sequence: TGTGCCAGCAGACGGACAGGTTTCCTCACAGATACGCAGTATTTT.

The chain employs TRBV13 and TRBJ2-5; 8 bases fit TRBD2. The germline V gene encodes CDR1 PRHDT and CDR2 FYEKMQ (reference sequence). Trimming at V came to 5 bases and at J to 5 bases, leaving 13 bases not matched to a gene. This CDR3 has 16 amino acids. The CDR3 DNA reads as TGTGCCAGCAGCCCCCAGGGGAGCGGGAGATCTGAGACCCAGTACTTC. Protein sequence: CASSPQGSGRSETQYF.

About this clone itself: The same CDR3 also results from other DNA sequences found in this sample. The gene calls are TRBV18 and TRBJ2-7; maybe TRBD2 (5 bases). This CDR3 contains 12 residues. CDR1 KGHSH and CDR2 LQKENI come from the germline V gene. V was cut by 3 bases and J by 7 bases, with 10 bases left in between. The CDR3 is CASSPEGREQYF. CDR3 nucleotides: TGTGCCAGCTCACCTGAGGGCCGAGAGCAGTACTTC. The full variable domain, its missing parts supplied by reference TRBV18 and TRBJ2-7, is NAGVMQNPRHLVRRRGQEARLRCSPMKGHSHVYWYRQLPEEGLKFMVYLQKENIIDESGMPKERFSAEFPKEGPSILRIQQVVRGDSAAYFCASSPEGREQYFGPGTRLTVT.